The entry below gives a single T cell receptor beta chain sequence along with its context. The antigen is unknown. The record originates from a study of T cell responses to AZD1222 COVID-19 vaccine. Study-wide context: Second-dose intervals of approximately 4 or approximately 12 weeks were pooled. Study results and caveats: Repertoire sampling occurred only after the peak T cell response. Just a handful of AZD1222 recipients tested seropositive at baseline.

Per germline, CDR1 MDHEN and CDR2 SYDVKM. Trimming removed 10 bases from V and 3 bases from J, with 16 bases in between. The CDR3 is 13 residues long. TCRdb keeps only in-frame clones here, not all; method: immunoSEQ multiplex PCR. The sample records roughly 140,000 clones, around 90% being singletons. The chain has TRBV28 and TRBJ2-7, with a tentative D call TRBD1 (5 bases). This TCR was sampled from an adult in good health. The sample was peripheral blood, taken on day 0 of AZD1222 vaccination. As DNA, the CDR3 is TGTGCCATCTCCCAGGGCCCCGTCTACGAGCAGTACTTC. Translation: CAISQGPVYEQYF.